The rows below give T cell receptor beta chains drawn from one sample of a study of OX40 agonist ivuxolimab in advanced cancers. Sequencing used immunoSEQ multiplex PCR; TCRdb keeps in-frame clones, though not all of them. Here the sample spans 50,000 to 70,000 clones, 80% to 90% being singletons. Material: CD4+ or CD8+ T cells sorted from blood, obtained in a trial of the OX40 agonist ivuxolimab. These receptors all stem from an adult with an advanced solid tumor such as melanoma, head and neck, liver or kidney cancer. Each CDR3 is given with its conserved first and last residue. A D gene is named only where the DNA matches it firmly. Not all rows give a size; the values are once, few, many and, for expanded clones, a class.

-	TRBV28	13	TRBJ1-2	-	CASKGSWLEGYTF	TGTGCCAGCAAGGGGTCTTGGCTAGAGGGCTACACCTTC
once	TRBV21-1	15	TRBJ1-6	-	CASSRRGSGYSPLHF	TGTGCCAGCAGCAGGAGGGGTAGTGGGTATTCACCCCTCCACTTT
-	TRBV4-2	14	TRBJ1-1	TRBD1	CASSPTRQGTEAFF	TGTGCCAGCAGCCCAACGAGACAGGGCACTGAAGCTTTCTTT
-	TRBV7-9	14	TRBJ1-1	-	CASSLGRNEFEAFF	TGTGCCAGCAGCTTAGGACGGAACGAATTCGAAGCTTTCTTT
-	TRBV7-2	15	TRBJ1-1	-	CASSLGKGRGTEAFF	TGTGCCAGCAGCTTAGGGAAGGGACGGGGCACTGAAGCTTTCTTT
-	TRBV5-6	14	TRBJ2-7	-	CASSLTGRPYEQYF	TGTGCCAGCAGCTTGACAGGGAGGCCCTACGAGCAGTACTTC
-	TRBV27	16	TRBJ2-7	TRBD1	CASSSHGTANSYEQYF	TGTGCCAGCAGTTCCCATGGGACAGCGAACTCCTACGAGCAGTACTTC
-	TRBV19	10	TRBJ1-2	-	CASSRHGYTF	TGTGCCAGTTCGAGGCATGGCTACACCTTC
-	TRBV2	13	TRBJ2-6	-	CASKNSGANVLTF	TGTGCCAGCAAAAATTCTGGGGCCAACGTCCTGACTTTC
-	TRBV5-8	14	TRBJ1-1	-	CASSLARLDTEAFF	TGTGCCAGCAGCTTGGCTCGCTTGGACACTGAAGCTTTCTTT
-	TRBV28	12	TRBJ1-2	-	CASSLWTDGYTF	TGTGCCAGCAGCCTTTGGACAGACGGCTACACCTTC
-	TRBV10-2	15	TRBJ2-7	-	CASSGLAFSSYEQYF	TGCGCCAGCAGTGGGCTAGCGTTCAGCTCCTACGAGCAGTACTTC
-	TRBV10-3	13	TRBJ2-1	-	CAITRTLKHEQFF	TGTGCCATCACCCGAACCCTCAAACATGAGCAGTTCTTC
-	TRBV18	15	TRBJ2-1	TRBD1	CASSLKGQGADEQFF	TGTGCCAGCTCACTCAAGGGACAGGGAGCCGATGAGCAGTTCTTC
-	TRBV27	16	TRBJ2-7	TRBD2	CASSPTSGRRFYEQYF	TGTGCCAGCAGTCCCACTAGCGGACGGCGATTTTACGAGCAGTACTTC
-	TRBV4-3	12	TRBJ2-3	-	CASSQARDTQYF	TGCGCCAGCAGCCAAGCTCGGGATACGCAGTATTTT
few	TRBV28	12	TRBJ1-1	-	CASSGQPKQAFF	TGTGCCAGCAGCGGACAGCCAAAGCAAGCTTTCTTT
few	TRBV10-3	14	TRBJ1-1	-	CAISESILNTEAFF	TGTGCCATCAGTGAGTCTATCCTTAACACTGAAGCTTTCTTT
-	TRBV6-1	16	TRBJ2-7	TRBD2	CASSEAGTSGGPEQYF	TGTGCCAGCAGTGAAGCAGGGACTAGCGGAGGCCCGGAGCAGTACTTC
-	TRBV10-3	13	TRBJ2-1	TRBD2	CAISDSREDEQFF	TGTGCCATCAGTGACTCGCGGGAGGATGAGCAGTTCTTC
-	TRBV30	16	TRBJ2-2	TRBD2	CAWSVSGRPPAGELFF	TGTGCCTGGAGTGTTAGCGGGCGGCCCCCCGCCGGGGAGCTGTTTTTT
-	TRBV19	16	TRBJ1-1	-	CASSIARAWGNTEAFF	TGTGCCAGTAGTATAGCCAGGGCTTGGGGGAACACTGAAGCTTTCTTT
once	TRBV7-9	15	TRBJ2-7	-	CASSLRGRGSYEQYF	TGTGCCAGCAGCTTACGAGGGAGGGGGTCCTACGAGCAGTACTTC
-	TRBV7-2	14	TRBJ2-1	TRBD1	CASGKGQGDNEQFF	TGTGCCAGCGGCAAGGGACAGGGGGACAATGAGCAGTTCTTC
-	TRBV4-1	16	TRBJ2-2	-	CASSPPGRGNTGELFF	TGCGCCAGCAGCCCCCCCGGACGGGGCAACACCGGGGAGCTGTTTTTT
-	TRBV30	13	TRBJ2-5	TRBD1	CAWSGTGVETQYF	TGTGCCTGGAGTGGGACAGGGGTAGAGACCCAGTACTTC
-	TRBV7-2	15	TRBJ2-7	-	CASSLGQVFSYEQYF	TGTGCCAGCAGCTTAGGACAGGTATTCTCCTACGAGCAGTACTTC
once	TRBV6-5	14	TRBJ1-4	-	CATRLLATNEKLFF	TGTGCCACCCGCCTCCTTGCAACTAATGAAAAACTGTTTTTT
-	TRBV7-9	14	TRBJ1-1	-	CASSLQGKNTEAFF	TGTGCCAGCAGCTTACAGGGAAAGAACACTGAAGCTTTCTTT
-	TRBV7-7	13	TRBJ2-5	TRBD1	CASSFLQGETQYF	TGTGCTAGCAGCTTCTTACAGGGGGAGACCCAGTACTTC
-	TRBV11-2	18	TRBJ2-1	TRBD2	CASSSGLAGFGSYNEQFF	TGTGCCAGCAGCTCGGGACTAGCGGGATTCGGCTCCTACAATGAGCAGTTCTTC
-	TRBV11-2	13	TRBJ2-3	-	CASSLDYVNTQYF	TGTGCCAGCAGCTTAGATTACGTAAATACGCAGTATTTT
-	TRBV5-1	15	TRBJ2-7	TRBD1	CASSSPGTGGREQYF	TGCGCCAGCAGCTCCCCCGGGACAGGGGGGAGGGAGCAGTACTTC
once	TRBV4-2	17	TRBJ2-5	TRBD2	CASSQGWAGGPQETQYF	TGTGCCAGCAGCCAAGGTTGGGCGGGGGGGCCTCAGGAGACCCAGTACTTC
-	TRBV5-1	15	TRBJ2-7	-	CASSPRQASSYEQYF	TGCGCCAGCAGCCCGAGACAGGCGAGCTCCTACGAGCAGTACTTC
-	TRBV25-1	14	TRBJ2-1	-	CASSEGSSYNEQFF	TGTGCCAGCAGTGAGGGGAGCTCCTACAATGAGCAGTTCTTC
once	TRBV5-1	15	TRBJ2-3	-	CASSLVPSRTDTQYF	TGCGCCAGCAGCTTGGTGCCTAGCAGGACAGATACGCAGTATTTT
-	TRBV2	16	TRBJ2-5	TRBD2	CASSELSGGAEETQYF	TGTGCCAGCAGTGAACTCAGCGGGGGGGCTGAGGAGACCCAGTACTTC
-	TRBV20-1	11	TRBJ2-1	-	CSARGVDEQFF	TGCAGTGCTAGAGGAGTAGATGAGCAGTTCTTC
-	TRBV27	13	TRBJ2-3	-	CASKGGSTDTQYF	TGTGCCAGCAAAGGGGGGAGCACAGATACGCAGTATTTT
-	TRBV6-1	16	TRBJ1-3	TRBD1	CASSESQGALRNTIYF	TGTGCCAGCAGTGAATCACAGGGGGCTCTAAGGAACACCATATATTTT
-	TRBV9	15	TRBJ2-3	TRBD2	CASSRLAGVTDTQYF	TGTGCCAGCAGCCGACTAGCGGGGGTCACAGATACGCAGTATTTT
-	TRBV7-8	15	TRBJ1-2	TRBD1	CASSLRGRGTYGYTF	TGTGCCAGCAGCTTAAGGGGCAGGGGGACCTATGGCTACACCTTC
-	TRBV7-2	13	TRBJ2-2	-	CASSLGLARELFF	TGTGCCAGCAGCTTAGGGCTAGCTAGGGAGCTGTTTTTT
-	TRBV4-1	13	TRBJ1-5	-	CASSQDEWQPQHF	TGCGCCAGCAGCCAAGATGAGTGGCAGCCCCAGCATTTT
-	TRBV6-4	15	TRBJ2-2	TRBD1	CASSDTDRVTGELFF	TGTGCCAGCAGTGACACAGACAGGGTCACCGGGGAGCTGTTTTTT
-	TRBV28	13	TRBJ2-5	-	CASSSQGPETQYF	TGTGCCAGCAGCTCACAGGGCCCGGAGACCCAGTACTTC
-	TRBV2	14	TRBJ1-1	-	CASSGEGLDTEAFF	TGTGCCAGCAGTGGAGAGGGGTTGGACACTGAAGCTTTCTTT
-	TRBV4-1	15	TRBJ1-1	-	CASSPPQSTYTEAFF	TGCGCCAGCAGCCCCCCCCAGTCGACCTACACTGAAGCTTTCTTT
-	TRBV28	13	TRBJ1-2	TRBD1	CASSLQGAQGYTF	TGTGCCAGCAGTTTACAGGGGGCGCAAGGCTACACCTTC
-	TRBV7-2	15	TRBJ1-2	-	CASSLANRAGSGYTF	TGTGCCAGCAGCTTAGCCAACAGGGCGGGAAGCGGCTACACCTTC
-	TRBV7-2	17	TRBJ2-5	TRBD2	CASSLGGRGQYQETQYF	TGTGCCAGCAGCTTAGGGGGGAGGGGCCAGTACCAAGAGACCCAGTACTTC
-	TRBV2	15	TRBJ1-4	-	CASSEEGRRNEKLFF	TGTGCCAGCAGTGAAGAGGGACGGAGGAATGAAAAACTGTTTTTT
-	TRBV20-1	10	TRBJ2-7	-	CSAGFYEQYF	TGCAGTGCGGGTTTCTACGAGCAGTACTTC
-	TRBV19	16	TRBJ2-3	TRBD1	CASRLKGTGGTDTQYF	TGTGCCAGTAGATTGAAAGGGACAGGGGGCACAGATACGCAGTATTTT
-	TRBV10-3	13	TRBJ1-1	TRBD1	CAIMGQANTEAFF	TGTGCCATCATGGGACAGGCGAACACTGAAGCTTTCTTT
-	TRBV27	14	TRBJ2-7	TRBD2	CASSLSGRSYEQYF	TGTGCCAGCAGTTTAAGCGGGAGGTCCTACGAGCAGTACTTC
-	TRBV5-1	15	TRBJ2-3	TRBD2	CASSLGLAGADTQYF	TGCGCCAGCAGCTTGGGACTAGCGGGAGCAGATACGCAGTATTTT
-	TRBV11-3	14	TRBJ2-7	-	CASSPGRGVYEQYF	TGTGCCAGCAGCCCTGGGAGAGGAGTTTACGAGCAGTACTTC